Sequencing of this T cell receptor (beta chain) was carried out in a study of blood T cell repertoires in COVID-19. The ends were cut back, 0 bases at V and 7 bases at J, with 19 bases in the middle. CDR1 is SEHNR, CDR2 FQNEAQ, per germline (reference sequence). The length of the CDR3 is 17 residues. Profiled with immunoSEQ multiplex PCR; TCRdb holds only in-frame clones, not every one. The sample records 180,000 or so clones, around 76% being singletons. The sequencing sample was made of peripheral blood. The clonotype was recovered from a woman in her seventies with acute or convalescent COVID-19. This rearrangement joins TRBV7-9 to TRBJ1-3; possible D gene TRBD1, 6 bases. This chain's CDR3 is CASSLAASAGVVNTIYF. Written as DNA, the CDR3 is TGTGCCAGCAGCTTAGCGGCTTCGGCAGGGGTGGTGAACACCATATATTTT.